The rows below give T cell receptor beta chains drawn from one sample of a study of shared T cell receptors in the human thymus. Libraries were prepared by immunoSEQ multiplex PCR; TCRdb keeps only in-frame clonotypes and omits some of them. Among 500,000 to 750,000 clones listed, 88% were seen once. The sample was also linked to a second study, of human thymus T cells.

Sequenced sample: thymocytes. These receptors all stem from a boy less than two years old with a congenital heart defect. CDR3s include the opening cysteine and the closing phenylalanine or tryptophan. A D gene is named only where the DNA matches it firmly. Only some rows state a clone size, as once, few, many or a class for expanded clones.

d_gene | len | j_gene | abundance | v_gene | CDR3aa | CDR3nt
TRBD2 | 16 | TRBJ2-4 | . | TRBV7-2 | CASSLRGSGTKNIQYF | TGTGCCAGCAGCTTAAGAGGTAGCGGGACCAAAAACATTCAGTACTTC
TRBD2 | 15 | TRBJ2-1 | few | TRBV5-8 | CASRLGLAGKNEQFF | TGTGCCAGCAGGTTGGGACTAGCGGGGAAGAATGAGCAGTTCTTC
TRBD2 | 15 | TRBJ2-2 | . | TRBV6-5 | CASSNLAGNTGELFF | TGTGCCAGCAGTAACCTAGCGGGGAACACCGGGGAGCTGTTTTTT
. | 12 | TRBJ2-3 | . | TRBV14 | CASDLEADTQYF | TGTGCCAGCGACCTCGAGGCAGATACGCAGTATTTT
. | 16 | TRBJ2-3 | . | TRBV5-1 | CASSSFSPRYLDTQYF | TGCGCCAGCAGCTCTTTTTCCCCGCGGTACCTAGATACGCAGTATTTT
. | 16 | TRBJ2-7 | . | TRBV15 | CATSKGLTGEHYEQYF | TGTGCCACCAGCAAGGGATTGACAGGAGAGCACTACGAGCAGTACTTC
TRBD2 | 16 | TRBJ2-7 | few | TRBV19 | CASSSPGLAGVYEQYF | TGTGCCAGTAGTAGTCCGGGACTAGCGGGAGTTTACGAGCAGTACTTC
. | 13 | TRBJ2-2 | . | TRBV5-1 | CASSPNQDGELFF | TGCGCCAGCAGCCCCAATCAGGACGGGGAGCTGTTTTTT
. | 11 | TRBJ1-1 | . | TRBV4-1 | CASSQGPEAFF | TGCGCCAGCAGCCAAGGGCCAGAAGCTTTCTTT
. | 15 | TRBJ2-7 | . | TRBV10-3 | CAISEARGRSYEQYF | TGTGCCATCAGTGAGGCCAGGGGCAGATCCTACGAGCAGTACTTC
TRBD2 | 16 | TRBJ2-7 | . | TRBV7-9 | CASSLYSGRPSYEQYF | TGTGCCAGCAGCTTATATAGCGGGAGGCCATCCTACGAGCAGTACTTC
. | 18 | TRBJ2-1 | . | TRBV28 | CASSLFPPLKTRLNEQFF | TGTGCCAGCAGTTTATTTCCCCCCCTCAAGACTAGACTCAATGAGCAGTTCTTC
TRBD1 | 19 | TRBJ2-5 | once | TRBV11-3 | CASSNERDRGKLWRETQYF | TGTGCCAGCAGCAACGAGAGGGACAGGGGTAAATTGTGGAGGGAGACCCAGTACTTC
TRBD2 | 14 | TRBJ2-7 | . | TRBV5-1 | CASTASGRSYEQYF | TGCGCCAGCACCGCTAGCGGGAGGTCCTACGAGCAGTACTTC
. | 14 | TRBJ2-1 | . | TRBV25-1 | CASSEFGQGSEQFF | TGTGCCAGCAGTGAATTCGGGCAGGGGAGTGAGCAGTTCTTC
. | 14 | TRBJ2-7 | . | TRBV5-6 | CASSLEAPDYEQYF | TGTGCCAGCAGCTTGGAAGCCCCTGACTACGAGCAGTACTTC
TRBD1 | 14 | TRBJ2-7 | . | TRBV15 | CATSNGQGACEQYF | TGTGCCACCAGCAATGGGCAGGGGGCCTGCGAGCAGTACTTC
TRBD2 | 15 | TRBJ2-1 | . | TRBV5-1 | CASTPTSGRAGEQFF | TGCGCCAGCACCCCAACTAGCGGGAGGGCCGGTGAGCAGTTCTTC
TRBD2 | 18 | TRBJ2-1 | . | TRBV4-2 | CASSQVKREALSYNEQFF | TGTGCCAGCAGCCAAGTAAAGCGGGAGGCCCTCTCCTACAATGAGCAGTTCTTC
TRBD2 | 15 | TRBJ2-1 | . | TRBV29-1 | CSVEGWTSSYNEQFF | TGCAGCGTTGAGGGGTGGACTAGCTCCTACAATGAGCAGTTCTTC
TRBD1 | 13 | TRBJ2-7 | . | TRBV19 | CASSIRQGYEQYF | TGTGCCAGTAGTATCCGACAGGGCTACGAGCAGTACTTC
TRBD1 | 17 | TRBJ1-5 | . | TRBV15 | CATSLKRDRRIDQPQHF | TGTGCCACCAGTCTTAAAAGGGACAGGAGGATTGATCAGCCCCAGCATTTT
TRBD1 | 18 | TRBJ1-3 | . | TRBV18 | CASSPPYNRQGTGNTIYF | TGTGCCAGCTCACCACCCTACAACCGACAGGGGACTGGAAACACCATATATTTT
TRBD1 | 12 | TRBJ2-1 | . | TRBV25-1 | CASSQTGGGQFF | TGTGCCAGCAGTCAAACAGGGGGTGGGCAGTTCTTC
TRBD2 | 19 | TRBJ2-5 | . | TRBV7-6 | CASSHPRGTSGSSRETQYF | TGTGCCAGCAGCCATCCCCGCGGGACTAGCGGGAGTAGTCGGGAGACCCAGTACTTC
TRBD2 | 14 | TRBJ2-7 | . | TRBV11-2 | CASSYSGSGPEQYF | TGTGCCAGCAGTTATAGCGGGAGCGGTCCCGAGCAGTACTTC